Following are 6 T cell receptor beta chains from one sample sequenced in a study of shared clonotypes between healthy human individuals. TCRdb's copy holds only in-frame clones and misses some; the assay was immunoSEQ multiplex PCR. This sample carries 600,000 or so clones, 95% to 98% of them seen once, and the ten largest clones take 0.3%. Terminally differentiated effector memory CD45RA+ cells were excluded from the naive CD8 cells, which were CD45RO-negative and positively selected for CCR7. The sample was naive CD8+ T cells sorted from blood. The source of these receptors is a man aged 25-45 years in good health.

This clone came up once. The CDR3 here is CASSQGQGINDEQYF. The CDR3 bases are TGTGCCAGCAGCCAGGGACAGGGGATTAACGACGAGCAGTACTTC. The genes are TRBV13 and TRBJ2-7, with 10 nucleotides matching TRBD1. Trimming cost V 5 bases and J 5 bases; bases outside gene matches: 9. The CDR3 consists of 15 residues. Germline V gene sequence: CDR1 PRHDT, CDR2 FYEKMQ (reference sequence).

The chain recombines TRBV4-1 with TRBJ2-2, with D perhaps matching TRBD2 (6 bases). Trimming removed 1 base at V and 5 bases at J, with 8 bases between. The CDR3 has 14 amino acids. Germline loops: CDR1 MGHRA, CDR2 YSYEKL. This CDR3 reads CASSQVGGTGELFF. CDR3 coding DNA: TGCGCCAGCAGCCAAGTCGGGGGAACCGGGGAGCTGTTTTTT.

The rearrangement links TRBV25-1 to TRBJ2-7; D perhaps matches TRBD1 (5 bases). The CDR3 length is 14 residues. CDR1 MGHDK and CDR2 SYGVNS come from the germline V gene. V was trimmed by 0 bases and J by 2 bases, leaving 8 bases between them. The CDR3 here is CASSEYRDTYEQYF. The CDR3 DNA follows: TGTGCCAGCAGTGAATACAGGGATACCTACGAGCAGTACTTC.

Concerning this clone itself: The identical CDR3 is also encoded by other nucleotide sequences in the sample. This chain joins TRBV27 and TRBJ2-1, with 7 bases that match TRBD2. J gave up 7 bases and V 0 bases, and 3 bases lay outside the gene matches. The V gene's germline CDR1 is MNHEY and CDR2 SMNVEV (reference sequence). This CDR3 comprises 14 residues. CDR3 DNA: TGTGCCAGCAGTTTATCCGGGGGAGGGAATGAGCAGTTCTTC. It codes for CASSLSGGGNEQFF.

This chain joins TRBV10-2 and TRBJ2-1; no firm D call. Trimming removed 1 base at V and 5 bases at J, with 12 bases between. The germline CDR1 and CDR2 sequences are WSHSY and SAAADI. The CDR3 extends over 15 amino acids. The CDR3 nucleotides are TGCGCCAGCAGTGAGTTTGGGCGAGGTGACAATGAGCAGTTCTTC. This translates into CASSEFGRGDNEQFF.

The gene calls are TRBV6-5 and TRBJ2-5; D call uncertain. V lost 4 bases, J lost 0 bases, and 6 bases lay in between. The length of the CDR3 is 13 residues. Germline CDR1 and CDR2: MNHEY and SVGAGI. CDR3 region: CASSLVNQETQYF. DNA for the CDR3: TGTGCCAGCAGTTTGGTGAACCAAGAGACCCAGTACTTC.